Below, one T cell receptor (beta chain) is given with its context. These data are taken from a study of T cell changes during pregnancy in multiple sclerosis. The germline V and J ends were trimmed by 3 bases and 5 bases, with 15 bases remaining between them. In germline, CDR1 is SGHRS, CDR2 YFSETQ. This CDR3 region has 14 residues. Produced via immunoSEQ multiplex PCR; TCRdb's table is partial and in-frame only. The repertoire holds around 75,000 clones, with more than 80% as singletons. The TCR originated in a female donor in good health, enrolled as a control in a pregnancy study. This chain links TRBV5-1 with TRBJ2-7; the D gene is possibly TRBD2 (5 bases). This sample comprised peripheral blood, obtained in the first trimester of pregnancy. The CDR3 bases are TGCGCCAGCAGCTGGCCGGGAAGTGATAACGAGCAGTACTTC. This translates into CASSWPGSDNEQYF.